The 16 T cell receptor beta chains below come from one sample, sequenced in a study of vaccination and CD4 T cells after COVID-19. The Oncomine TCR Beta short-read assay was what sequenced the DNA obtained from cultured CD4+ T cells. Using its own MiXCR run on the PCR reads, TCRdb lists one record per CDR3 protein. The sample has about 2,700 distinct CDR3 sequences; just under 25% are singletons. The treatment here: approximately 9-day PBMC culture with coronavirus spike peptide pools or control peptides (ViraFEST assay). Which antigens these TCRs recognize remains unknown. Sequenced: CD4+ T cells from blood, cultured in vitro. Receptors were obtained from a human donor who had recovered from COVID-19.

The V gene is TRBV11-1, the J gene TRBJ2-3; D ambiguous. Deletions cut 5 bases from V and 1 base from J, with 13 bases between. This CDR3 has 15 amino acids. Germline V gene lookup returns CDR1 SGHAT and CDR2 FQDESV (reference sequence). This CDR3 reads CASSVSNEGTDTQYF. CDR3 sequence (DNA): TGTGCCAGCAGCGTAAGTAACGAGGGCACAGATACGCAGTATTTT. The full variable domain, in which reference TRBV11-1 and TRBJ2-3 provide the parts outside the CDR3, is EAEVAQSPRYKITEKSQAVAFWCDPISGHATLYWYRQILGQGPELLVQFQDESVVDDSQLPKDRFSAERLKGVDSTLKIQPAELGDSAMYLCASSVSNEGTDTQYFGPGTRLTVL.

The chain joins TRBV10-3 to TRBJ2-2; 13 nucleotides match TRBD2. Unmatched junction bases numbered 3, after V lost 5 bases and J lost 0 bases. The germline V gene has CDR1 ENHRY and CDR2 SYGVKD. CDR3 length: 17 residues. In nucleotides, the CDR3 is TGTGCCATCAGTCCGACTAGCGGGGGGCCGAACACCGGGGAGCTGTTTTTT. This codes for CAISPTSGGPNTGELFF.

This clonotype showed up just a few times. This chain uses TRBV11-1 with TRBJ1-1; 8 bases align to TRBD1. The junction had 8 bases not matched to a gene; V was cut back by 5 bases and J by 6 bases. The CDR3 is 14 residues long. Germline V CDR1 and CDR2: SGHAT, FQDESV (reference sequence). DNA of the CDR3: TGTGCCAGCAGCATACAACAGGGGGGGGCTGAAGCTTTCTTT. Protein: CASSIQQGGAEAFF.

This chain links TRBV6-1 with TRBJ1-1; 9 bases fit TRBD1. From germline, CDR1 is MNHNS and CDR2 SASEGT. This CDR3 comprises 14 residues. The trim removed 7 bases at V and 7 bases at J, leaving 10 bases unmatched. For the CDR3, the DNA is TGTGCCAGCAAAAAACAGGGGGCGGCGGGTGAAGCTTTCTTT. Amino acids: CASKKQGAAGEAFF.

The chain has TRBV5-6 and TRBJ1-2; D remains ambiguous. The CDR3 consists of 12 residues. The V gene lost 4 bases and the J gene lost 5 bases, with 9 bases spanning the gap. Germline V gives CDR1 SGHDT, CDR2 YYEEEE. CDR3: CASSEMEYGYTF. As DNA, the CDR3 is TGTGCCAGCAGCGAAATGGAATATGGCTACACCTTC.

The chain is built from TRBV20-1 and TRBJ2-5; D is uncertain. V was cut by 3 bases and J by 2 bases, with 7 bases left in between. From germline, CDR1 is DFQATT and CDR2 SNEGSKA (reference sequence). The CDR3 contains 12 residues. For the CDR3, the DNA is TGCAGTGCTAGTACCCTACAAGAGACCCAGTACTTC. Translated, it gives CSASTLQETQYF.

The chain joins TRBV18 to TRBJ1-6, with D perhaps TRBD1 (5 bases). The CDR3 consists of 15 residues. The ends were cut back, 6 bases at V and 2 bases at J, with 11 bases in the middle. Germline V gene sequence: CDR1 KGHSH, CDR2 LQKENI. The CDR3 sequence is CASSRDGAYNSPLHF. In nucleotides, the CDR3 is TGTGCCAGCTCTCGGGACGGTGCCTATAATTCACCCCTCCACTTT.

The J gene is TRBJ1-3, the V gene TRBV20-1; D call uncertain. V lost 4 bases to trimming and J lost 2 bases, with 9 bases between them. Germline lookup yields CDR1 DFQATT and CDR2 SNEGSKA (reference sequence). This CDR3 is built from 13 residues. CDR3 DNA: TGCAGTGCTATGAAGGGTGCTGGAAACACCATATATTTT. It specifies CSAMKGAGNTIYF.

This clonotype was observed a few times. The CDR3 coding sequence is TGTGCCAGCAGCTTTTGGAGGGAGTTTTCCGGGGAGCTGTTTTTT. Residues: CASSFWREFSGELFF. This rearrangement joins TRBV11-2 to TRBJ2-2; D may be TRBD2 (6 bases). Germline lookup yields CDR1 SGHAT and CDR2 FQNNGV. The ends were cut back, 3 bases at V and 6 bases at J, with 14 bases in the middle. CDR3 size: 15 residues.

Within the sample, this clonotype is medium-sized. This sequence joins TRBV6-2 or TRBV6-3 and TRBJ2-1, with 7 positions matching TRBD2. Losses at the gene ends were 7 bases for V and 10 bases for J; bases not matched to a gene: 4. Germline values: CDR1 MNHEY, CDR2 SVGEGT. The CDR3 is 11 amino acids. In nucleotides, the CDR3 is TGTGCCAGCAATAACGGGAGGGAGCAGTTCTTC. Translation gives CASNNGREQFF.

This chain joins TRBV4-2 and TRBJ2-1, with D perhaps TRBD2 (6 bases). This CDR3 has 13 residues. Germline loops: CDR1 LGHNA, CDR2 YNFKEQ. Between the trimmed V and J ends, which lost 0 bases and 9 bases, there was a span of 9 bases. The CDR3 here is CASSQEGLVEQFF. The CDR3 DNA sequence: TGTGCCAGCAGCCAAGAGGGACTTGTTGAGCAGTTCTTC.

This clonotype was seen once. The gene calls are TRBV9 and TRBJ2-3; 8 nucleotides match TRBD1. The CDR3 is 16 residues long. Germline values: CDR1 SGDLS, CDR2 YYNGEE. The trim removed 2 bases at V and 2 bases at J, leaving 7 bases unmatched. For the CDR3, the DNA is TGTGCCAGCAGCGTCGGACAGGGAAGGTCCACAGATACGCAGTATTTT. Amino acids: CASSVGQGRSTDTQYF. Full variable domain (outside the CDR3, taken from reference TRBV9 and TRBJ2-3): DSGVTQTPKHLITATGQRVTLRCSPRSGDLSVYWYQQSLDQGLQFLIQYYNGEERAKGNILERFSAQQFPDLHSELNLSSLELGDSALYFCASSVGQGRSTDTQYFGPGTRLTVL.

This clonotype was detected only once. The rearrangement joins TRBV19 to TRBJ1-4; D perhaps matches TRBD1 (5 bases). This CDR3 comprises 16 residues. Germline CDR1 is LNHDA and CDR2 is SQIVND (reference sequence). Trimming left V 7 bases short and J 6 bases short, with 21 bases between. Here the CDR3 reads CASTRLDSRGDEKLFF. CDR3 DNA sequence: TGTGCCAGTACCAGGCTCGACAGTCGTGGGGATGAAAAACTGTTTTTT.

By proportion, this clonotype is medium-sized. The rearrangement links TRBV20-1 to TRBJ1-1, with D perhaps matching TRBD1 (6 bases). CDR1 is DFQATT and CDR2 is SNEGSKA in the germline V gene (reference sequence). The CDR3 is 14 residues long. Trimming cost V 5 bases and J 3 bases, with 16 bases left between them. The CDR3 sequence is CSAPQGSRDTEAFF. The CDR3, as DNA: TGCAGTGCTCCACAGGGAAGTCGGGACACTGAAGCTTTCTTT.

CDR3 nucleotides: TGTGCCAGCAGGCGCGGAACTAACCCCACAGATACGCAGTATTTT. Translating gives CASRRGTNPTDTQYF. The chain couples TRBV6-1 to TRBJ2-3; D remains ambiguous. CDR1 is MNHNS and CDR2 is SASEGT in the germline V gene. The CDR3 is made up of 15 amino acids. Trimming cost V 6 bases and J 2 bases, with 15 bases left between them.

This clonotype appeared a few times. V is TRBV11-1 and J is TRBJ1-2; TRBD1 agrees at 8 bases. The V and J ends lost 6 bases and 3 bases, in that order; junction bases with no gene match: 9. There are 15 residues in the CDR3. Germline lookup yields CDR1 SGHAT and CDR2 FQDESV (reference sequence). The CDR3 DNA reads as TGTGCCAGCAGTCCAACTCCGACAGGGGACTATGGCTACACCTTC. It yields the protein CASSPTPTGDYGYTF.